A selection of T cell receptor beta chains follows, all from one sample in a study of somatic mutations in cytotoxic T cells in rheumatoid arthritis. Profiling relied on immunoSEQ multiplex PCR, and the TCRdb table lists in-frame clones only, not all of them. This sample carries under 2,500 clones, 85% of them seen once, and the ten largest clones take less than 45%. The sequencing sample was made of CD8+ T cells sorted from blood. The receptors shown here come from a man aged 60 to 75 with rheumatoid arthritis. CDR3s include the opening cysteine and the closing phenylalanine or tryptophan. D genes are given only for firm matches. Clone size is shown for a subset of rows, as once, few, many or a class of expanded clone.

J gene | CDR3 length | D gene | V gene | clone size | CDR3 DNA | CDR3 protein
TRBJ2-1 | 15 | - | TRBV13 | once | TGTGCCAGCAGCTTAAAGAGCCTAAGGGAGAATGAGCAGTTCTTC | CASSLKSLRENEQFF
TRBJ2-2 | 15 | TRBD2 | TRBV27 | - | TGTGCCAGCAGTTTTGTTAGCGGGGGAACCGGGGAGCTGTTTTTT | CASSFVSGGTGELFF
TRBJ2-1 | 13 | - | TRBV5-8 | - | TGTGCCAACCACAGGGCATCCTACAATGAGCAGTTCTTC | CANHRASYNEQFF
TRBJ1-1 | 14 | - | TRBV13 | - | TGTGCCAGCAGGCTGCAGATCATGAACACTGAAGCTTTCTTT | CASRLQIMNTEAFF
TRBJ2-1 | 15 | TRBD2 | TRBV2 | - | TGTGCCAGCAGTTACGGGGGACTACCGATCGGGGAGCAGTTCTTC | CASSYGGLPIGEQFF
TRBJ2-1 | 13 | - | TRBV28 | - | TGTGCCAGCAGTTTTCAGGGCGGCGATGAGCAGTTCTTC | CASSFQGGDEQFF
TRBJ1-5 | 19 | TRBD1 | TRBV7-2 | - | TGTGCCAGCAGCCCTAGGACAGGGGAGTTTTTTAACGGCAATCAGCCCCAGCATTTT | CASSPRTGEFFNGNQPQHF
TRBJ1-2 | 16 | TRBD1 | TRBV28 | - | TGTGCCAGCAGTTTAGGTCTCGGACAGGGGGCGAGTGGCTACACCTTC | CASSLGLGQGASGYTF
TRBJ2-1 | 14 | TRBD1 | TRBV11-3 | - | TGTGCCAGCACCCCGGGCACAGGGGACAATGAGCAGTTCTTC | CASTPGTGDNEQFF
TRBJ2-2 | 15 | - | TRBV9 | - | TGTGCCAGCAGCGTACTAGCAGGGAACACCGGGGAGCTGTTTTTT | CASSVLAGNTGELFF
TRBJ2-5 | 17 | TRBD2 | TRBV28 | - | TGTGCCAGCAGATCAAGGACTAGCGGGGAGAGACAAGAGACCCAGTACTTC | CASRSRTSGERQETQYF
TRBJ1-1 | 15 | TRBD1 | TRBV7-6 | - | TGTGCCAGCAGCTCAACAGGGGGCGGGAACACTGAAGCTTTCTTT | CASSSTGGGNTEAFF
TRBJ2-1 | 14 | - | TRBV5-1 | - | TGCGCCAGCAGCTTGGCCATGAGGGCCAATGAGCAGTTCTTC | CASSLAMRANEQFF
TRBJ2-1 | 17 | TRBD1 | TRBV5-1 | - | TGCGCCAGCAGCTTGGGGGGTCCCGGGACAGAGAACAATGAGCAGTTCTTC | CASSLGGPGTENNEQFF
TRBJ1-6 | 14 | - | TRBV6-5 | - | TGTGCCAGCAGAGCGGGTGTCTATAATTCCCCCCTCCACTTT | CASRAGVYNSPLHF
TRBJ1-5 | 15 | - | TRBV5-8 | - | TGTGCCAGCAGCTTGGTTGCAGGGGCTCATCAGCCCCAGCATTTT | CASSLVAGAHQPQHF
TRBJ2-5 | 17 | TRBD2 | TRBV7-8 | few | TGTGCCAGCAGCTTTTACCTAGCGGGGGGGCCATTCGAGACCCAGTACTTC | CASSFYLAGGPFETQYF
TRBJ2-1 | 13 | TRBD1 | TRBV7-6 | - | TGTGCCAGCAGCTTAGGACAGGGGACTGAGCAGTTCTTC | CASSLGQGTEQFF
TRBJ2-5 | 15 | TRBD2 | TRBV28 | hyperexpanded | TGTGCCAGCAGTTTTCGGGACTACCTAGGGGAGACCCAGTACTTC | CASSFRDYLGETQYF
TRBJ1-2 | 14 | TRBD1 | TRBV10-3 | - | TGTGCCATCAGTGTACAGGGGGCTTACTATGGCTACACCTTC | CAISVQGAYYGYTF
TRBJ2-2 | 17 | - | TRBV5-1 | - | TGCGCCAGCAGCCTACTATGGCCTTCGGGGATTTCCGGGGAGCTGTTTTTT | CASSLLWPSGISGELFF
TRBJ1-4 | 15 | - | TRBV6-5 | - | TGTGCCAGCAGTTACTCAGGGGAGGCTAATGAAAAACTGTTTTTT | CASSYSGEANEKLFF
TRBJ2-5 | 16 | TRBD1 | TRBV15 | - | TGTGCCACCAGCACCCTAGGACAGGAGAACCAAGAGACCCAGTACTTC | CATSTLGQENQETQYF
TRBJ2-7 | 15 | TRBD2 | TRBV15 | - | TGTGCCACCAGCAGAGTCGGCGGGAGCTCCTACGAGCAGTACTTC | CATSRVGGSSYEQYF
TRBJ1-1 | 15 | - | TRBV12-1 | few | TGTGCCAGCAGCTTCCAGGGTAGAATGTTCACTGAAGCTTTCTTT | CASSFQGRMFTEAFF
TRBJ1-2 | 14 | - | TRBV4-2 | - | TGTGCCAGCAGCCACTTACAGGGAGAGGGTGGCTACACCTTC | CASSHLQGEGGYTF
TRBJ2-1 | 15 | TRBD1 | TRBV19 | - | TGTGCCAGTAGTATAGATCCGATACAGGGGAATGAGCAGTTCTTC | CASSIDPIQGNEQFF
TRBJ2-3 | 15 | TRBD2 | TRBV9 | - | TGTGCCAGCAGCGTTGGGACTAGCGGGGGGTCGCTGCAGTATTTT | CASSVGTSGGSLQYF
TRBJ2-1 | 16 | TRBD2 | TRBV28 | - | TGTGCCAGCACTAATCTCTGGGACTACCCCTACAATGAGCAGTTCTTC | CASTNLWDYPYNEQFF
TRBJ2-1 | 15 | TRBD2 | TRBV25-1 | - | TGTGCCAGCAGTCCGAGCGGGGGCCTCGGGGATGAGCAGTTCTTC | CASSPSGGLGDEQFF
TRBJ1-1 | 11 | - | TRBV27 | - | TGTGCCAGCAGAGCCGGAGGGGAAGCTTTCTTT | CASRAGGEAFF
TRBJ1-5 | 14 | - | TRBV19 | few | TGTGCCAGTAGTATATGGGCAGGTGATCAGCCCCAGCATTTT | CASSIWAGDQPQHF
TRBJ2-3 | 13 | - | TRBV18 | - | TGTGCCAGCTCACCGGGGGCCACAGATACGCAGTATTTT | CASSPGATDTQYF